The TCR beta chain described here comes from a study of T cell changes during pregnancy in multiple sclerosis. Using immunoSEQ multiplex PCR, the repertoire was profiled, and TCRdb retains in-frame clones only, with some absent. The data hold 45,000 to 65,000 clones, with approximately 91% observed a single time. Germline CDR1 and CDR2: PRHDT and FYEKMQ (reference sequence). Trimming left V 5 bases short and J 7 bases short, with 12 bases between. CDR3 length: 14 amino acids. V is TRBV13 and J is TRBJ1-6; weak D call: TRBD1 (5 bases). This material consisted of CD4+ T cells from peripheral blood mononuclear cells, taken in the third trimester of pregnancy. The sequence derives from a female donor with multiple sclerosis, enrolled in a pregnancy study. The CDR3 region is CASSRGAGNSPLHF. CDR3 bases: TGTGCCAGCAGCAGGGGCGCGGGGAATTCACCCCTCCACTTT. The full variable domain, completed using reference TRBV13 and TRBJ1-6, is AAGVIQSPRHLIKEKRETATLKCYPIPRHDTVYWYQQGPGQDPQFLISFYEKMQSDKGSIPDRFSAQQFSDYHSELNMSSLELGDSALYFCASSRGAGNSPLHFGNGTRLTVT.